The subject of this entry is one T cell receptor (beta chain). This entry belongs to a study of T cells expressing NK-cell markers. CDR3 size: 17 residues. Germline V lookup: CDR1 MNHEY, CDR2 SVGAGI. For TCR beta, cDNA was produced by 5'RACE template switching with UMIs. TCRdb reworked the 5' RACE reads into one entry per CDR3 protein, no DNA. The specimen's table records hundreds of thousands of distinct CDR3 sequences. Sequencing was done on a sample of blood T cells: a sorted CD56 or NKG2C T cell subset, CD4+ or CD8+ T cells, or bulk PBMC T cells (not recorded which). The chain joins TRBV6-5 to TRBJ2-2; the TCRdb call, TRBD1, lacks DNA for checking. The clonotype originates from a man in his late teens or twenties in good health. This CDR3 reads CASSYSIGQGDTGELFF.